This TCR beta chain emerged from a study of T cells in localized non-small cell lung cancer. Study-wide results and caveats: Tumor samples were not multi-region, leaving intratumor heterogeneity unexcluded.

The protocol was immunoSEQ multiplex PCR, while the TCRdb copy is restricted to in-frame clones and leaves out a portion. The sample lists about 40,000 clones, 70% to 90% occurring once. In regard to this clone: Its antigen is not known.

The sequences come from peripheral blood, collected before any cancer treatment. This receptor was identified in a man aged 35-75 years with stage I lung adenocarcinoma.

This CDR3 is CASSLVGPAYNEQFF. CDR3 DNA: TGTGCCAGCAGCTTAGTAGGACCCGCTTACAATGAGCAGTTCTTC. This chain links TRBV11-2 with TRBJ2-1; D ambiguous. CDR3 length equals 15 residues. Per germline, CDR1 SGHAT and CDR2 FQNNGV. The V end lost 1 base, the J end lost 4 bases, and 11 bases lay between the germline ends. The whole variable domain, remainder taken from reference TRBV11-2 and TRBJ2-1, is EAGVAQSPRYKIIEKRQSVAFWCNPISGHATLYWYQQILGQGPKLLIQFQNNGVVDDSQLPKDRFSAERLKGVDSTLKIQPAKLEDSAVYLCASSLVGPAYNEQFFGPGTRLTVL.